A selection of T cell receptor beta chains follows, all from one sample in a study of cytomegalovirus exposure and HLA in healthy donors. Data came from immunoSEQ multiplex PCR; TCRdb stores just in-frame clones and leaves some out. The sample carries 110,000 to 150,000 clones, around four fifths recorded once. Specimen: PBMCs. These receptors originate from a female donor in good health and CMV-seronegative. The CDR3 runs from the conserved cysteine through the conserved F or W. The order of the fields is V gene, J gene, clone size, D gene, CDR3 protein, CDR3 DNA. The D gene is left open where the match is weak. Clone size is not always given. Where it is, it says once, few, many or a class for expanded clones.

>TRBV7-8|TRBJ2-7|-|TRBD2
CASRPLAGGFYEQYF
TGTGCCAGCAGGCCCCTAGCGGGAGGGTTTTACGAGCAGTACTTC
>TRBV27|TRBJ2-3|-|-
CASSFQLGTQYF
TGTGCCAGCAGTTTCCAACTAGGAACGCAGTATTTT
>TRBV7-9|TRBJ2-7|few|-
CSSSLGQSGAYEQYF
TGTTCCAGCAGCTTAGGACAGAGCGGGGCCTACGAGCAGTACTTC
>TRBV5-4|TRBJ2-1|-|TRBD2
CASSQGLAGVGEQFF
TGTGCCAGCAGCCAGGGACTAGCGGGAGTCGGTGAGCAGTTCTTC
>TRBV19|TRBJ1-2|-|-
CASTEQTLYGYTF
TGTGCCAGTACGGAACAGACCCTCTATGGCTACACCTTC
>TRBV5-8|TRBJ2-2|once|-
CASRTRSNTGELFF
TGTGCCAGCAGGACTAGGTCGAACACCGGGGAGCTGTTTTTT
>TRBV11-3|TRBJ1-5|-|-
CASSLLIEYQPQHF
TGTGCCAGCAGCTTACTTATTGAGTATCAGCCCCAGCATTTT
>TRBV2|TRBJ1-5|few|-
CASSGAGNQPQHF
TGTGCCAGCAGTGGCGCGGGGAATCAGCCCCAGCATTTT
>TRBV28|TRBJ2-2|once|TRBD2
CASSLNGSGRKVGELFF
TGTGCCAGCAGTTTAAATGGTAGCGGGAGGAAGGTGGGGGAGCTGTTTTTT
>TRBV6-5|TRBJ1-4|few|TRBD1
CASRTGTGSEKLFF
TGTGCCAGCAGGACCGGGACAGGGAGTGAAAAACTGTTTTTT
>TRBV4-1|TRBJ2-7|-|-
CASSQDPAGEQYF
TGCGCCAGCAGCCAAGATCCGGCGGGGGAGCAGTACTTC
>TRBV5-1|TRBJ2-1|-|TRBD2
CASSLVGTRTRNEQFF
TGCGCCAGCAGCTTGGTCGGGACTAGAACCCGTAATGAGCAGTTCTTC
>TRBV27|TRBJ2-1|-|TRBD1
CASSRTGSYNEQFF
TGTGCCAGCAGTCGGACAGGGTCATACAATGAGCAGTTCTTC
>TRBV30|TRBJ1-5|-|TRBD1
CAWKPKTGTEAQHF
TGTGCCTGGAAACCTAAGACAGGGACAGAAGCCCAGCATTTT
>TRBV10-3|TRBJ1-1|-|TRBD1
CATRAAGGWVEAFF
TGTGCCACCAGGGCGGCAGGGGGCTGGGTTGAAGCTTTCTTT
>TRBV30|TRBJ1-1|once|-
CAWSRAGRGNTEAFF
TGTGCCTGGAGTCGGGCGGGGCGGGGGAACACTGAAGCTTTCTTT
>TRBV9|TRBJ2-3|-|TRBD2
CASSGLAGDRDTQYF
TGTGCCAGCAGCGGACTAGCGGGAGATAGAGATACGCAGTATTTT